Presented here are 24 T cell receptor beta chains from one specimen sequenced in a study of cytomegalovirus exposure and HLA in healthy donors (dated by TCRdb to the late 2010s). Receptor libraries were prepared by the immunoSEQ multiplex PCR assay. For the multiplex PCR, a mixture combining 60 forward primers for TCR Vbeta segments and 13 reverse primers for TCR Jbeta segments was used. What TCRdb holds here is the immuneACCESS table cut down to in-frame rearrangements. Part of the clones is not present; checked against another copy, under half of the missing clones reflect an unresolved V gene, and the others are unexplained. Present in this sample are approximately 70,000 clones, 74% of which were seen just once. More than 9.5% of the sample goes to the ten largest clones. Sequencing was performed on PBMCs. All receptors derive from an older woman in good health and CMV-seropositive.

The chain uses TRBV2 and TRBJ1-4, with D possibly matching TRBD1 (6 bases). Germline loops: CDR1 SNHLY, CDR2 FYNNEI. Deletions cut 6 bases from V and 7 bases from J, with 15 bases between. The CDR3 extends over 14 amino acids. The CDR3 spells CASRERGNSEKLFF. The CDR3 region has the DNA TGTGCCAGCAGGGAGAGGGGGAATAGTGAAAAACTGTTTTTT. Full variable domain (missing parts from reference TRBV2 and TRBJ1-4): EPEVTQTPSHQVTQMGQEVILRCVPISNHLYFYWYRQILGQKVEFLVSFYNNEISEKSEIFDDQFSVERPDGSNFTLKIRSTKLEDSAMYFCASRERGNSEKLFFGSGTQLSVL.

The chain joins TRBV4-2 to TRBJ2-5; no clear D. Trimming shortened V by 1 base and J by 5 bases, and 20 bases separated the two germline ends. The CDR3 spans 17 residues. Germline-derived CDR1 and CDR2 are LGHNA and YNFKEQ. CDR3 protein: CASSQGARSKRMETQYF. CDR3 DNA sequence: TGTGCCAGCAGCCAAGGAGCCCGGTCTAAGAGGATGGAGACCCAGTACTTC.

The chain carries TRBV25-1 and TRBJ1-2; D gene uncertain. V was trimmed by 5 bases and J by 1 base, leaving 11 bases between them. CDR3 size: 14 residues. Germline lookup yields CDR1 MGHDK and CDR2 SYGVNS. CDR3 in DNA: TGTGCCAGCAGTCAACATGAGGGTAACTATGGCTACACCTTC. Protein product: CASSQHEGNYGYTF.

The chain joins TRBV7-6 to TRBJ2-1; weak D call: TRBD2 (7 bases). This CDR3 is built from 19 residues. The V gene lost 5 bases and the J gene lost 2 bases, with 25 bases spanning the gap. CDR1 and CDR2 from the germline V gene are SGHVS and FNYEAQ. The CDR3 reads CASSRVWGGDSRAYNEQFF. The CDR3 coding sequence is TGTGCCAGCAGCCGAGTATGGGGGGGCGATTCCCGAGCCTACAATGAGCAGTTCTTC. Full variable domain (remainder filled in from reference TRBV7-6 and TRBJ2-1): GAGVSQSPRYKVTKRGQDVALRCDPISGHVSLYWYRQALGQGPEFLTYFNYEAQQDKSGLPNDRFSAERPEGSISTLTIQRTEQRDSAMYRCASSRVWGGDSRAYNEQFFGPGTRLTVL.

This clone was picked up one time. V is TRBV7-3 and J is TRBJ2-2; D might be TRBD2 (7 bases). The CDR3 consists of 17 residues. CDR1 and CDR2 from the germline V gene are SGHTA and FQGTGA. The V and J ends lost 5 bases and 4 bases respectively, with 20 bases between them. This CDR3 is CASSPLRGGRSTGELFF. The CDR3 coding sequence is TGTGCCAGCAGCCCGCTAAGGGGGGGCCGGAGCACCGGGGAGCTGTTTTTT.

This clone was counted only a few times. The rearrangement uses TRBV11-1 and TRBJ1-1; D unresolved. V was clipped by 3 bases and J by 0 bases, with 11 bases between them. This CDR3 contains 15 residues. In germline, CDR1 is SGHAT, CDR2 FQDESV (reference sequence). CDR3 sequence: CASSLSINMNTEAFF. CDR3 bases: TGTGCCAGCAGCTTGTCGATTAACATGAACACTGAAGCTTTCTTT.

This clone has just one count. The chain couples TRBV7-6 to TRBJ1-5; the match to TRBD1 covers 8 bases. V was pared by 5 bases and J by 6 bases, with 12 bases of the junction left unmatched. This CDR3 has 16 residues. Per germline, CDR1 SGHVS and CDR2 FNYEAQ. The CDR3 reads CASSQYAGGAGQPQHF. The DNA of the CDR3 is TGTGCCAGCAGCCAATACGCAGGGGGCGCGGGTCAGCCCCAGCATTTT.

V is TRBV2 and J is TRBJ2-7; 14 positions agree with TRBD2. The CDR3 totals 14 residues. Trimming at V came to 6 bases and at J to 6 bases, leaving 4 bases not matched to a gene. Germline V gene sequence: CDR1 SNHLY, CDR2 FYNNEI. This CDR3 reads CASRGTSGRGEQYF. The CDR3 nucleotides read TGTGCCAGCAGGGGGACTAGCGGGAGAGGCGAGCAGTACTTC.

The chain uses TRBV19 and TRBJ1-1; 8 nucleotides line up with TRBD1. This CDR3 has 13 amino acids. Germline V CDR1 and CDR2: LNHDA, SQIVND (reference sequence). V lost 3 bases and J lost 4; bases outside the gene matches: 1. CDR3 DNA sequence: TGTGCCAGTAGTATGACAGGGGCCACTGAAGCTTTCTTT. It encodes CASSMTGATEAFF. The full variable domain, completed using reference TRBV19 and TRBJ1-1, is DGGITQSPKYLFRKEGQNVTLSCEQNLNHDAMYWYRQDPGQGLRLIYYSQIVNDFQKGDIAEGYSVSREKKESFPLTVTSAQKNPTAFYLCASSMTGATEAFFGQGTRLTVV.

The CDR3 DNA follows: TGTGCCAGCAGTGAACAGAGGACAGACTCTGGAAACACCATATATTTT. Amino acids: CASSEQRTDSGNTIYF. The rearrangement uses TRBV6-1 and TRBJ1-3, with a possible D match to TRBD1 (6 bases). Germline loops: CDR1 MNHNS, CDR2 SASEGT. Trimming left V 2 bases short and J 0 bases short, with 11 bases between. This CDR3 is 16 amino acids long.

In its sample, this clone was seen a few times. A read error may account for a junction end that differs from germline. The sample has other DNA sequences that encode this CDR3 too. This rearrangement joins TRBV29-1 to TRBJ1-5, with D possibly matching TRBD1 (6 bases). Germline CDR1 reads SQVTM; CDR2 reads ANQGSEA. This CDR3 spans 13 amino acids. The CDR3 coding sequence is TGCAGCGTTCATGGGGGCTGGAATCATCCCCAGCATTTT. Encoded protein: CSVHGGWNHPQHF.

This clone was observed a single time. The gene calls are TRBV29-1 and TRBJ2-1, with 8 bases lining up with TRBD2. With V trimmed by 5 bases and J by 4 bases, 10 bases remained unmatched. The CDR3 is made up of 15 amino acids. Germline V CDR1 and CDR2: SQVTM, ANQGSEA. The chain's CDR3 is CSVQGRGGAYNEQFF. The DNA for the CDR3 is TGCAGCGTTCAGGGACGGGGGGGTGCTTACAATGAGCAGTTCTTC.

The CDR3 protein is CSVARGGVGYEQYF. CDR3 DNA: TGCAGCGTCGCAAGGGGGGGAGTTGGCTACGAGCAGTACTTC. The chain recombines TRBV29-1 with TRBJ2-7; D may be TRBD2 (7 bases). The CDR3 length is 14 residues. In germline, CDR1 is SQVTM, CDR2 ANQGSEA. V was cut by 6 bases and J by 3 bases, with 18 bases left in between.

This chain links TRBV28 with TRBJ1-1; 8 bases match TRBD1. Per germline, CDR1 MDHEN and CDR2 SYDVKM. This CDR3 has 15 amino acids. Unmatched junction bases numbered 8, after V lost 3 bases and J lost 5 bases. Written as DNA, the CDR3 is TGTGCCAGCAGTTTTTCAGGGGGCCTCCGTACTGAAGCTTTCTTT. Its translation: CASSFSGGLRTEAFF.

The sample holds a few counts of this clone. The rearrangement joins TRBV7-2 to TRBJ1-2; 8 positions agree with TRBD1. Germline CDR1 and CDR2: SGHTA and FQGNSA. V dropped 5 bases and J dropped 4; count of bases not matched to a gene: 6. This CDR3 has 14 amino acids. This chain's CDR3 is CASSPGQAFYGYTF. CDR3 in DNA: TGTGCCAGCAGCCCGGGACAGGCCTTCTATGGCTACACCTTC. Looking up the rest from reference TRBV7-2 and TRBJ1-2 gives the full variable domain: GAGVSQSPSNKVTEKGKDVELRCDPISGHTALYWYRQSLGQGLEFLIYFQGNSAPDKSGLPSDRFSAERTGGSVSTLTIQRTQQEDSAVYLCASSPGQAFYGYTFGSGTRLTVV.

V is TRBV2 and J is TRBJ1-5; D might be TRBD1 (6 bases). V lost 5 bases and J lost 2, with 13 bases in between. This CDR3 region has 15 residues. The germline V gene has CDR1 SNHLY and CDR2 FYNNEI. The CDR3 region has the DNA TGTGCCAGCAGTATCAGGGGTTCGGGCAATCAGCCCCAGCATTTT. This gives the protein CASSIRGSGNQPQHF.

The chain links TRBV9 to TRBJ1-4; D may be TRBD1 (6 bases). The CDR3 consists of 15 residues. V lost 2 bases, J lost 4 bases, and 12 bases lay in between. Germline CDR1 SGDLS, CDR2 YYNGEE. The CDR3 DNA reads TGTGCCAGCAGCGTCCAGACAGGTTTTAATGAAAAACTGTTTTTT. Protein: CASSVQTGFNEKLFF.

This clone was counted a few times. The rearrangement joins TRBV21-1 to TRBJ2-7; the D call in the table, TRBD2, was not verified against the DNA. TRBV21-1 is shown as a pseudogene. The CDR3 loop spans 15 amino acids. The CDR3 DNA sequence: TGTGCCAGCAGCAAAGGGTTCACGAGCTCCTACGAGCAGTACTTC. It specifies CASSKGFTSSYEQYF.

The rearrangement links TRBV5-5 to TRBJ2-3, with TRBD2 identical over 7 bases. After removal of 6 bases from V and 2 bases from J, the junction contained 6 bases not matched to a gene. CDR1 and CDR2 from the germline V gene are SGHKS and YYEKEE (reference sequence). The CDR3 runs to 14 residues. DNA for the CDR3: TGTGCCAGCACCGTCGGGACTACCACAGATACGCAGTATTTT. This sequence encodes CASTVGTTTDTQYF.

Concerning this clone: Its ends do not fully match the called genes, so a read error is possible. The genes are TRBV30 and TRBJ2-7; maybe TRBD2 (6 bases). The CDR3 has 12 residues. Per the germline V gene, CDR1 is GTSNPN and CDR2 is SVGIG (reference sequence). The CDR3 DNA reads TGTGCCTGGAGTGTACGGAGGGAGCGGGTTCACTTC. Its protein is CAWSVRRERVHF.

This clone was observed a few times. This rearrangement joins TRBV6-5 to TRBJ1-5; D perhaps matches TRBD1 (6 bases). The CDR3 is 15 amino acids. The ends were cut back, 6 bases at V and 0 bases at J, with 12 bases in the middle. The germline CDR1 and CDR2 sequences are MNHEY and SVGAGI. CDR3 loop: CASSQGGYSNQPQHF. The DNA for the CDR3 is TGTGCCAGCAGCCAAGGGGGATATAGCAATCAGCCCCAGCATTTT.

The chain uses TRBV27 and TRBJ2-1; 8 bases agree with TRBD1. Germline values: CDR1 MNHEY, CDR2 SMNVEV (reference sequence). V lost 3 bases and J lost 1; bases outside the gene matches: 8. The CDR3 is 17 amino acids. The CDR3 DNA sequence: TGTGCCAGCAGTTTTATTAACAGGGGGAGGTCCTACAATGAGCAGTTCTTC. Protein product: CASSFINRGRSYNEQFF.

The chain is built from TRBV18 and TRBJ2-7; D might be TRBD2 (7 bases). V shed 1 base and J shed 2 bases, with 9 bases lying between them. Germline CDR1 is KGHSH and CDR2 is LQKENI. The CDR3 covers 14 residues. The CDR3 loop reads CASSPREGAYEQYF. In nucleotides, the CDR3 is TGTGCCAGCTCACCACGGGAGGGGGCCTACGAGCAGTACTTC.

This clone was detected a few times. This chain joins TRBV27 and TRBJ2-7; perhaps TRBD1 as D (6 bases). Germline lookup yields CDR1 MNHEY and CDR2 SMNVEV (reference sequence). Trimming pared 4 bases from V and 1 base from J, leaving 8 bases between. This CDR3 is built from 13 residues. The CDR3 DNA follows: TGTGCCAGCAGTTCCAGGGGATCCTACGAGCAGTACTTC. It specifies CASSSRGSYEQYF.